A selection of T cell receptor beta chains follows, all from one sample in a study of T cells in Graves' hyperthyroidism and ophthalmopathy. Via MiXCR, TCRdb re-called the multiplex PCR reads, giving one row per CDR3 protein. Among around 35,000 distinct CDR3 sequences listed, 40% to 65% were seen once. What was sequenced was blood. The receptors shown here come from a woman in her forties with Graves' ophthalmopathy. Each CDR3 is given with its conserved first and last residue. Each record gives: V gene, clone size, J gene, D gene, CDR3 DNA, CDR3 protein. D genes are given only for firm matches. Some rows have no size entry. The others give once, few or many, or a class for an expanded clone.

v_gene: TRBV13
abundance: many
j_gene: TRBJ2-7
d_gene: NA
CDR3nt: TGTGCCAGCCCCGGTGCGTACGAGCAGTACTTC
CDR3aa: CASPGAYEQYF

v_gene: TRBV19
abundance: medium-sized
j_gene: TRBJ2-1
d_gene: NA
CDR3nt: TGTGCCAGTAGTACCGGGGGTAATGAGCAGTTCTTC
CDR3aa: CASSTGGNEQFF

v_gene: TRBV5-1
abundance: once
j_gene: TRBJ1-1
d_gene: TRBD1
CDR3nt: TGCCCCAGCAGCCCCAGACAGGGTAACACTGAAGCTTTCTTT
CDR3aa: CPSSPRQGNTEAFF

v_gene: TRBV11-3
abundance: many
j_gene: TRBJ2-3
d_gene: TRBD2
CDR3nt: TGTGCCAGCAGCTTAGCCCACAGCGGGGGGGCTGATACGCAGTATTTT
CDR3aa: CASSLAHSGGADTQYF

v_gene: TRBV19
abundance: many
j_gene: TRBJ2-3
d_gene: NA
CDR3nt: TGTGCCAGTAGTATAGTCGACACATCTAGCACAGATACGCAGTATTTT
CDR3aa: CASSIVDTSSTDTQYF

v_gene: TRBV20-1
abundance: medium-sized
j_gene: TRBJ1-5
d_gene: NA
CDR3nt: TGCAGTCCGAGGAAGGCCCTACTCAATCAGCCCCAGCATTTT
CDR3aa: CSPRKALLNQPQHF

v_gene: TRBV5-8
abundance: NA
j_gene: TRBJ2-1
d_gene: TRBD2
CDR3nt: TGTGCCAGCAGCGCCGGGACTAGCGTCTACAATGAGCAGTTCTTC
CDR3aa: CASSAGTSVYNEQFF

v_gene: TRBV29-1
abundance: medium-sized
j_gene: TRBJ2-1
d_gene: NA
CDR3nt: TGCAGCGTTGTCAGGGGTTGGGAGCAGTTCTTC
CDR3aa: CSVVRGWEQFF

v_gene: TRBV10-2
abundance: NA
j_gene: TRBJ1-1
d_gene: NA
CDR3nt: TGCGCCAGCAAACCGGACTCCGGGTTTTACACTGAAGCTTTCTTT
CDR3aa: CASKPDSGFYTEAFF

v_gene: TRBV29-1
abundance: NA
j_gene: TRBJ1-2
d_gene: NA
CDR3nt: TGCAGCGTTGAAAGATCGACTAACTATGGCTACACCTTC
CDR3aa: CSVERSTNYGYTF

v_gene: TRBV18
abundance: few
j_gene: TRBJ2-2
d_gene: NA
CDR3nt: TGTGCCAGCTCACCTCGGGACATCGCGAACACCGGGGAGCTGTTTTTT
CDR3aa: CASSPRDIANTGELFF

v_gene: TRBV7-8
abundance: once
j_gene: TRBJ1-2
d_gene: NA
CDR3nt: TGTGCCAGCAGACCCCCGACAGAGAAAATTAACTATGGCTACACCTTC
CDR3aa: CASRPPTEKINYGYTF

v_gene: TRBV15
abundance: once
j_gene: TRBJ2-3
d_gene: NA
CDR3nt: TGTGCCACCAGTGGAAATCTCCCACACACAGATACGCAGTATTTT
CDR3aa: CATSGNLPHTDTQYF

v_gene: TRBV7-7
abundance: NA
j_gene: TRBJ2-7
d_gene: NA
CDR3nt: TGTGCTAGCAGCGAGACAGCCGACTACGAGCAGTACTTC
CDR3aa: CASSETADYEQYF

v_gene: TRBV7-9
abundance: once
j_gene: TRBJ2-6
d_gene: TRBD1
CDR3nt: TGTGCCAGCTCCGACAGGGGTATTTCTGGGGCCAACGTCCTGACTTTC
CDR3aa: CASSDRGISGANVLTF

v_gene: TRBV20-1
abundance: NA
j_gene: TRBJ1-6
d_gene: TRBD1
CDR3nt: TGCAGTGCTAGGGGGGGACAGGGTACTTCACCCCTCCACTTT
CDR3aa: CSARGGQGTSPLHF

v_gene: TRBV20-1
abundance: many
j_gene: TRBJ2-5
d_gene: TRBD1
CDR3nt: TGCAGTGCTAGAGCCGACAGGGGAGGCCAAGAGACCCAGTACTTC
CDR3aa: CSARADRGGQETQYF

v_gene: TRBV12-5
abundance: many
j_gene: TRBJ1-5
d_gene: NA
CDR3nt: TGTGCTAGTGGTTCCGATCAGCCCCAGCATTTT
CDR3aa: CASGSDQPQHF

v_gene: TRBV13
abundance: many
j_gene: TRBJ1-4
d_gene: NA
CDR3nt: TGTGCCAGCAGCTTATACACGGGATCGGAAAAACTGTTTTTT
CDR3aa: CASSLYTGSEKLFF

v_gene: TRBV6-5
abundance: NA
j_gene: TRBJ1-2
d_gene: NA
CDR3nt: TGTGCCAGCAGCCCAGGGGCTGGCTACACCTTC
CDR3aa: CASSPGAGYTF

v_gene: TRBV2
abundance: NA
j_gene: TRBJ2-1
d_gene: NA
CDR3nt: TGTGCCAGCAGTGAATGGCGCGGTATCTACAATGAGCAGTTCTTC
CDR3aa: CASSEWRGIYNEQFF

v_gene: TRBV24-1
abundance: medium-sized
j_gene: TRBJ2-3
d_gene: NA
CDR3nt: TGTGCCACCAGTGATCGTACTGCCCTTAGCACAGATACGCAGTATTTT
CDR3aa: CATSDRTALSTDTQYF

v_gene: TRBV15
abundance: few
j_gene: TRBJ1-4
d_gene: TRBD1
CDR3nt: TGTGCCACCAGCAGAGTAGGGACAGCTAATGAAAAACTGTTTTTT
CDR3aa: CATSRVGTANEKLFF

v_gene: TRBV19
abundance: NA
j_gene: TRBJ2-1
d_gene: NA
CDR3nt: TGTGCCAGTAGGCAGGGACATGAGCAGTTCTTC
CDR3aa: CASRQGHEQFF

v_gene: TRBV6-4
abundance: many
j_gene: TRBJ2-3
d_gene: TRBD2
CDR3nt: TGTGCCAGCAGTGAATCAGCGGGAGGCCCTACAGATACGCAGTATTTT
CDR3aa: CASSESAGGPTDTQYF